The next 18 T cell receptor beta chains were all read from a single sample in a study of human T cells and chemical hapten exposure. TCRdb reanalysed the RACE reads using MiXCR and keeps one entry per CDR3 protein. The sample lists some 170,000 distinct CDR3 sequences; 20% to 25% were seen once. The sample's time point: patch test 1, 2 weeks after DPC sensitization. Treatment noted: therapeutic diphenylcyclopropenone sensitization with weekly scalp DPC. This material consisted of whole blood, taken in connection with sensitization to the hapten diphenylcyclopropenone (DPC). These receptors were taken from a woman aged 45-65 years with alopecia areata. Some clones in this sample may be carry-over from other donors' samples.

The chain's CDR3 is CSAAPGSGTQYF. CDR3 in DNA: TGCAGCGCCGCTCCGGGATCTGGGACCCAGTACTTC. The chain has TRBV29-1 and TRBJ2-5; D possibly corresponds to TRBD2 (5 bases). V was shortened by 7 bases and J by 7 bases, with 16 bases between the two germline ends. The CDR3 is 12 residues long. CDR1 and CDR2 (germline): SQVTM, ANQGSEA. Full variable domain (remainder filled in from reference TRBV29-1 and TRBJ2-5): SAVISQKPSRDICQRGTSLTIQCQVDSQVTMMFWYRQQPGQSLTLIATANQGSEATYESGFVIDKFPISRPNLTFSTLTVSNMSPEDSSIYLCSAAPGSGTQYFGPGTRLLVL.

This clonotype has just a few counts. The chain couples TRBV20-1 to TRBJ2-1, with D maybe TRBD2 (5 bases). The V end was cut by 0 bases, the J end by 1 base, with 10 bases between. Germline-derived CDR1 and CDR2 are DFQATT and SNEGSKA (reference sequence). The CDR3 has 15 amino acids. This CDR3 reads CSARDPSFSYNEQFF. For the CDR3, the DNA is TGCAGTGCTAGAGATCCTAGCTTTTCCTACAATGAGCAGTTCTTC.

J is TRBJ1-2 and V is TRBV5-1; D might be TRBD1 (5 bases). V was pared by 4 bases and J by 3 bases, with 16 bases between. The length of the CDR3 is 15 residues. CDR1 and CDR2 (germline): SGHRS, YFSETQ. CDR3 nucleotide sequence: TGCGCCAGCAGCCTCGAGGGGCAACCCGACTATGGCTACACCTTC. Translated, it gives CASSLEGQPDYGYTF.

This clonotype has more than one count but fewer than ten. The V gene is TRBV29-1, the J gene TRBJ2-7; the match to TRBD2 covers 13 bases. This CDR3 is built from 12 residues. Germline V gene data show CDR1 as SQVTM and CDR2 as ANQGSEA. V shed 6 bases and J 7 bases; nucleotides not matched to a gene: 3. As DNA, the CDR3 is TGCAGCGTGGGGACTAGCGGGGCTGAGCAGTACTTC. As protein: CSVGTSGAEQYF.

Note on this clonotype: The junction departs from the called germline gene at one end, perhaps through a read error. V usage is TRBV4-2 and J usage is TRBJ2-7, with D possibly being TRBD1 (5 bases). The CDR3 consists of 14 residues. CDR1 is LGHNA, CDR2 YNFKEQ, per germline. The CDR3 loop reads CASNQEAGIYEQYF. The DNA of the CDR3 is TGTGCCAGCAACCAAGAAGCAGGGATCTACGAGCAGTACTTC.

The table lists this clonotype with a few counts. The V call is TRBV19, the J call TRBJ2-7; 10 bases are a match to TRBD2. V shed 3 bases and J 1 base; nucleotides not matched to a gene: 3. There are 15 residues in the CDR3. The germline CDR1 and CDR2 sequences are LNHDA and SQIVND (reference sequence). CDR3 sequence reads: CASSITAGGSYEQYF. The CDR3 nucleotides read TGTGCCAGTAGTATCACAGCGGGAGGGTCCTACGAGCAGTACTTC.

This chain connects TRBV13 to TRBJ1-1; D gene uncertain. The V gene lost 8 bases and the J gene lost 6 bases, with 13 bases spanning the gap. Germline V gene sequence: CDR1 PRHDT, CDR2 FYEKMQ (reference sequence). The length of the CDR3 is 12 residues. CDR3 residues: CASSRTKAEAFF. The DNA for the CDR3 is TGTGCCAGCTCCAGGACTAAAGCTGAAGCTTTCTTT.

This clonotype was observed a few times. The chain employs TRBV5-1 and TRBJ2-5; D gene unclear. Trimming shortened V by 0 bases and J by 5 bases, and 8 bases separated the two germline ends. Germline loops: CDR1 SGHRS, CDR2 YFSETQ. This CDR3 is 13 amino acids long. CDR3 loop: CASSLGNRETQYF. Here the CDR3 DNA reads TGCGCCAGCAGCTTGGGGAATCGGGAGACCCAGTACTTC.

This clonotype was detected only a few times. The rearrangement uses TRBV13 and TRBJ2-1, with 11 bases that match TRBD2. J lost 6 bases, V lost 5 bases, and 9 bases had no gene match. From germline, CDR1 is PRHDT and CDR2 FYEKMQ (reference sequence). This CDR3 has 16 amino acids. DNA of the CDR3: TGTGCCAGCAGCACAATTAGCGGGAGGGCTCGCAATGAGCAGTTCTTC. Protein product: CASSTISGRARNEQFF. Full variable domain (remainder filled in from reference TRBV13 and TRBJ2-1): AAGVIQSPRHLIKEKRETATLKCYPIPRHDTVYWYQQGPGQDPQFLISFYEKMQSDKGSIPDRFSAQQFSDYHSELNMSSLELGDSALYFCASSTISGRARNEQFFGPGTRLTVL.

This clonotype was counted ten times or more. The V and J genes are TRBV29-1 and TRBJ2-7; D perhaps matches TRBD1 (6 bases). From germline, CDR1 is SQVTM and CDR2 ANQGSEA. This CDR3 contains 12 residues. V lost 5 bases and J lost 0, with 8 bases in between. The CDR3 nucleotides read TGCAGCGTTAGGGGGAGCTCCTACGAGCAGTACTTC. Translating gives CSVRGSSYEQYF.

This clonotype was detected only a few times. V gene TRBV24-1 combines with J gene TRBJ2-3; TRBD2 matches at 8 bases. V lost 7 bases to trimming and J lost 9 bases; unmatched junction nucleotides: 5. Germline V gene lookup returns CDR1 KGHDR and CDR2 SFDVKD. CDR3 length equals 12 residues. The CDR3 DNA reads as TGTGCCACCAGAGCGGGAGCGGGGACGCAGTATTTT. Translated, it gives CATRAGAGTQYF.

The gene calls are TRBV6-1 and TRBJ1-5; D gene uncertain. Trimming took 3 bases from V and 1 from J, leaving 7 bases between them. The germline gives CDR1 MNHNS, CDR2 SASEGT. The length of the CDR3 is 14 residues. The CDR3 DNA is TGTGCCAGCAGTGAGACAAGGAGCAATCAGCCCCAGCATTTT. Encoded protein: CASSETRSNQPQHF.

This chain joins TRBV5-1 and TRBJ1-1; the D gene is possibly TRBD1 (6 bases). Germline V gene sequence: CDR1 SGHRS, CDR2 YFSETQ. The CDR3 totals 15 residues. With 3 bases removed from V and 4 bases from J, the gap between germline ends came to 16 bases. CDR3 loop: CASSWGPGRGTEAFF. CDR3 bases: TGCGCCAGCAGCTGGGGGCCCGGCAGGGGCACTGAAGCTTTCTTT. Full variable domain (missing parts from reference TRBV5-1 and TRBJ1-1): KAGVTQTPRYLIKTRGQQVTLSCSPISGHRSVSWYQQTPGQGLQFLFEYFSETQRNKGNFPGRFSGRQFSNSRSEMNVSTLELGDSALYLCASSWGPGRGTEAFFGQGTRLTVV.

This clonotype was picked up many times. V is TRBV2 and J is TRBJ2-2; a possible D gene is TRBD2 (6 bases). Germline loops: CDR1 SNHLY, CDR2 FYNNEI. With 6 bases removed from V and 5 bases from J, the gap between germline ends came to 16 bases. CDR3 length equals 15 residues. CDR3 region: CASRSGTRNTGELFF. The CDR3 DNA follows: TGTGCCAGCAGGTCCGGGACTCGTAATACCGGGGAGCTGTTTTTT.

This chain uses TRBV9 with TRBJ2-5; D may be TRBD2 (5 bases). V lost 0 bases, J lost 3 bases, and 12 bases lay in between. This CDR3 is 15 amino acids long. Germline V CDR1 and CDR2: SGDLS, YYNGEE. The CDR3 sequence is CASSVGRMREETQYF. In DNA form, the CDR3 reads TGTGCCAGCAGCGTAGGGAGGATGCGGGAAGAGACCCAGTACTTC.

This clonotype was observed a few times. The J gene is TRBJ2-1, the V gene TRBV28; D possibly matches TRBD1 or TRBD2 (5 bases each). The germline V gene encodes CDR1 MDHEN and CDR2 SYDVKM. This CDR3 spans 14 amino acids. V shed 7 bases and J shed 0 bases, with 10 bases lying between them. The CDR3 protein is CASNGGASYNEQFF. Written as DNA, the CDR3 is TGTGCCAGCAATGGGGGAGCCTCCTACAATGAGCAGTTCTTC.

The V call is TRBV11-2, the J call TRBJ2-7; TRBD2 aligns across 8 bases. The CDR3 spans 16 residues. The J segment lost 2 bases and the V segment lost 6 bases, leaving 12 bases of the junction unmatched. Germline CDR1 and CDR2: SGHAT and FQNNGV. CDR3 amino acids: CASRGLAGSPTYEQYF. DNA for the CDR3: TGTGCCAGCAGGGGGCTAGCGGGCTCACCTACCTACGAGCAGTACTTC.

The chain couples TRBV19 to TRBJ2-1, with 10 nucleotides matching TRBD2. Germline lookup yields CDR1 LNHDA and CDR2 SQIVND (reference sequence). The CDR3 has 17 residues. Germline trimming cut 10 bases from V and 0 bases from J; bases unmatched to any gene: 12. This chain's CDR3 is CATSNRASGSSYNEQFF. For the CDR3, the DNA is TGTGCCACCTCAAACCGGGCTAGCGGGAGCTCCTACAATGAGCAGTTCTTC.